A single sample gave rise to the 3 T cell receptor beta chains below, sequenced in a study of PD-1 blockade in classical Hodgkin lymphoma. Each and every patient relapsed after autologous stem cell transplantation, and patients got differing brentuximab vedotin exposure. The table came from immunoSEQ multiplex PCR; TCRdb's copy has only in-frame clones and leaves some out. The table has 35,000 to 50,000 clones, approximately 83% seen once. This specimen was peripheral blood mononuclear cells (PBMCs), taken at baseline. All receptors derive from a human donor with classical Hodgkin lymphoma.

Concerning this clone: One end of the junction fails to match germline, which may point to a read error. The genes are TRBV7-2 and TRBJ2-1; 9 nucleotides line up with TRBD2. This CDR3 comprises 13 residues. Germline CDR1 reads SGHTA; CDR2 reads FQGNSA. In DNA, the CDR3 is TGTGCCAGCAGCCTAGCGGGACGAGATGAGCAGTTCTTC. This sequence encodes CASSLAGRDEQFF.

The chain employs TRBV7-9 and TRBJ1-4; weak D call: TRBD1 (5 bases). Germline V gene sequence: CDR1 SEHNR, CDR2 FQNEAQ (reference sequence). The CDR3 has 14 residues. V shed 5 bases and J shed 1 base, with 8 bases lying between them. CDR3 region: CASSPGITNEKLFF. The CDR3 nucleotides read TGTGCCAGCAGCCCAGGGATAACTAATGAAAAACTGTTTTTT.

V is TRBV19 and J is TRBJ2-4; D unresolved. The V gene's germline CDR1 is LNHDA and CDR2 SQIVND (reference sequence). CDR3 length equals 13 residues. V lost 6 bases, J lost 5 bases, and 11 bases lay in between. Here the CDR3 reads CASRRVMENIQYF. The CDR3 region has the DNA TGTGCCAGTAGACGGGTTATGGAAAACATTCAGTACTTC.